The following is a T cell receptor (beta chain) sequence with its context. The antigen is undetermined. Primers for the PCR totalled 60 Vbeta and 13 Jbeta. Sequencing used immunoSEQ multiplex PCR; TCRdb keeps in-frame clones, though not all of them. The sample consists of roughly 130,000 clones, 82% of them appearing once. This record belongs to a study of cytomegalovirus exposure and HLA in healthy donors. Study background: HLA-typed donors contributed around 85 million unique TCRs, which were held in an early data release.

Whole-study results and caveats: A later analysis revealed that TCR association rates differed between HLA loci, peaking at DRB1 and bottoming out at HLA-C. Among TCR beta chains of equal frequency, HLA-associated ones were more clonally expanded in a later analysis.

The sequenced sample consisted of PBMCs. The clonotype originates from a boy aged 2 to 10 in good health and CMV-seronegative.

CDR3 sequence (DNA): TGCGCCAGCAGCCAAGAAAAGGGAGTTGCAACTAATGAAAAACTGTTTTTT. Translated, it gives CASSQEKGVATNEKLFF. This chain links TRBV4-3 with TRBJ1-4; D is undetermined. Germline CDR1 LGHNA, CDR2 YSLEER. The CDR3 contains 17 residues. Trimming stripped 0 bases from V and 0 bases from J, with 11 bases between.